This TCR beta chain was sequenced for a study of Ad26.COV2.S vaccination and SARS-CoV-2 variants. Study-level background: Within the COV1001 Ad26.COV2.S trial arm, the donor was enrolled. Ad26.COV2.S was injected intramuscularly once or twice, 56 days apart.

Noted treatment: about 20 received Ad26.COV2.S at low or high dose, single or two shots; 5 received placebo; per-sample allocation not given. Samples were taken on day 63 after the first vaccine or placebo injection. Trimming took 6 bases from V and 3 from J, leaving 21 bases between them. Germline assignment: CDR1 MNHEY and CDR2 SMNVEV (reference sequence). The CDR3 is made up of 17 amino acids. Generated by immunoSEQ multiplex PCR, the TCRdb table keeps only in-frame clones and is missing some. The sample yields 350,000 to 400,000 clones, around 89% seen once. Material: peripheral blood, obtained in a trial of Ad26.COV2.S vaccine versus placebo. The source is a person between 18 and 65 years old who received the Ad26.COV2.S COVID-19 vaccine or a placebo. The rearrangement links TRBV27 to TRBJ2-4, with D possibly matching TRBD2 (6 bases). CDR3 bases: TGTGCCAGCAGCGGTATGTTTTCGGCTAGCGACAAAAACATTCAGTACTTC. It yields the protein CASSGMFSASDKNIQYF.